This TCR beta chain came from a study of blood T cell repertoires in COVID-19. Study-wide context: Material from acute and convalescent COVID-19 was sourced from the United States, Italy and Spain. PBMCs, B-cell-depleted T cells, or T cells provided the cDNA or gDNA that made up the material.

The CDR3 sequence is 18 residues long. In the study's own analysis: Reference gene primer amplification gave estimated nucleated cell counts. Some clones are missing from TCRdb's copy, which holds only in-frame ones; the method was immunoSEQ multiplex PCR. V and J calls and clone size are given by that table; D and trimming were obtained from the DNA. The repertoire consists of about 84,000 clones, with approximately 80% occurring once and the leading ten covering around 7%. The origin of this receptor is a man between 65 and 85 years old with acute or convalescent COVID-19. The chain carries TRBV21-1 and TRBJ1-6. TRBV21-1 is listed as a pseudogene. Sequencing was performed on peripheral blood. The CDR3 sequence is CASSKVSIRGFYNSPLHF. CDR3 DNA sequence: TGTGCCAGCAGCAAAGTGAGCATTCGAGGGTTTTACAATTCACCCCTCCACTTT.